The 21 T cell receptor beta chains below all came from one sample that was sequenced in a study of shared clonotypes between healthy human individuals. Produced via immunoSEQ multiplex PCR; TCRdb's table is partial and in-frame only. The table records a few million clones, around nine tenths of them present only once. The specimen sequenced was naive CD4+ T cells sorted from blood. Indicated subset: CD45RA+ positively selected. These TCRs come from a man younger than 30 in good health.

The genes are TRBV11-2 and TRBJ1-2, with 9 bases that match TRBD1. J gave up 6 bases and V 3 bases, and 8 bases lay outside the gene matches. Germline V gives CDR1 SGHAT, CDR2 FQNNGV. This CDR3 comprises 15 residues. The CDR3 loop reads CASSFIGQGINGYTF. The DNA for the CDR3 is TGTGCCAGCAGCTTTATCGGACAGGGGATTAATGGCTACACCTTC.

Only one count was recorded for this clone. This sample includes further DNA sequences coding for the same CDR3. The V call is TRBV9, the J call TRBJ1-3; D gene uncertain. Germline CDR1 is SGDLS and CDR2 is YYNGEE. Trimming removed 2 bases from V and 0 bases from J, with 9 bases in between. The length of the CDR3 is 15 residues. The CDR3 DNA is TGTGCCAGCAGCGTGTTGGGGTCCTCTGGAAACACCATATATTTT. It yields the protein CASSVLGSSGNTIYF.

The rearrangement links TRBV18 to TRBJ1-6, with D hard to call. Trimming shortened V by 3 bases and J by 0 bases, and 12 bases separated the two germline ends. Germline V gene lookup returns CDR1 KGHSH and CDR2 LQKENI. This CDR3 region has 17 residues. CDR3 coding DNA: TGTGCCAGCTCACCGCTAAGTCCGAGCTCCTATAATTCACCCCTCCACTTT. This translates into CASSPLSPSSYNSPLHF.

J is TRBJ2-7 and V is TRBV7-6; D perhaps matches TRBD2 (6 bases). The CDR3 consists of 14 residues. In germline, CDR1 is SGHVS, CDR2 FNYEAQ. V was pared by 5 bases and J by 7 bases, with 18 bases between. The CDR3 sequence: CASSPGTGRSEQYF. CDR3 in DNA: TGTGCCAGCAGCCCTGGGACTGGGAGGTCGGAGCAGTACTTC.

CDR3 protein: CASSDLRAEGYTF. CDR3 sequence (DNA): TGTGCCAGCAGTGACCTGAGGGCTGAAGGCTACACCTTC. The V and J genes are TRBV6-6 and TRBJ1-2; no clear D gene. This CDR3 region has 13 residues. Germline V gene sequence: CDR1 MNHNY, CDR2 SVGAGI (reference sequence). Trimming shortened V by 5 bases and J by 8 bases, and 15 bases separated the two germline ends.

On this clone: This sample includes further DNA sequences coding for the same CDR3. V gene TRBV6-5 combines with J gene TRBJ2-5; maybe TRBD2 (5 bases). V was pared by 8 bases and J by 4 bases, with 8 bases between. The CDR3 contains 11 residues. Per the germline V gene, CDR1 is MNHEY and CDR2 is SVGAGI. The CDR3 sequence: CASSRGETQYF. CDR3 DNA sequence: TGTGCCAGCTCTCGGGGAGAGACCCAGTACTTC.

J is TRBJ1-6 and V is TRBV30; D remains ambiguous. The CDR3 runs to 12 residues. V lost 1 base, J lost 9 bases, and 7 bases lay in between. Germline V lookup: CDR1 GTSNPN, CDR2 SVGIG (reference sequence). CDR3 coding DNA: TGTGCCTGGAGTGAGAGAGGTTCACCCCTCCACTTT. It is translated as CAWSERGSPLHF.

This clone was seen a handful of times. The CDR3 coding sequence is TGTGCCACCCAGGGAGGGGCACGTAATTCACCCCTCCACTTT. Translating gives CATQGGARNSPLHF. This chain connects TRBV30 to TRBJ1-6; D might be TRBD1 (5 bases). This CDR3 is 14 amino acids long. V was cut by 8 bases and J by 6 bases, with 17 bases left in between. Per the germline V gene, CDR1 is GTSNPN and CDR2 is SVGIG (reference sequence).

The chain employs TRBV18 and TRBJ2-3; maybe TRBD1 (6 bases). Trimming pared 8 bases from V and 0 bases from J, leaving 12 bases between. The CDR3 runs 14 residues. In germline, CDR1 is KGHSH, CDR2 LQKENI. The CDR3 protein is CASAPGASTDTQYF. DNA of the CDR3: TGTGCCAGCGCCCCAGGGGCTAGCACAGATACGCAGTATTTT.

The rearrangement joins TRBV4-1 to TRBJ2-6; no clear D gene. The CDR3 spans 15 residues. The V end was cut by 1 base, the J end by 1 base, with 5 bases between. Germline V lookup: CDR1 MGHRA, CDR2 YSYEKL. The CDR3 region has the DNA TGCGCCAGCAGCCAAGTATGGTCTGGGGCCAACGTCCTGACTTTC. Translated, it gives CASSQVWSGANVLTF.

The rearrangement joins TRBV7-2 to TRBJ1-5; the D gene is possibly TRBD1 (5 bases). The V gene's germline CDR1 is SGHTA and CDR2 FQGNSA. The CDR3 has 14 amino acids. V was trimmed by 1 base and J by 5 bases, leaving 9 bases between them. CDR3 sequence (DNA): TGTGCCAGCAGCTTAGGCAGGGTTGATCAGCCCCAGCATTTT. Encoded protein: CASSLGRVDQPQHF.

This clone has a single count. The chain employs TRBV7-2 and TRBJ2-1, with 7 positions matching TRBD2. CDR1 is SGHTA, CDR2 FQGNSA, per germline. Unmatched junction bases numbered 3, after V lost 1 base and J lost 3 bases. The CDR3 has 15 amino acids. CDR3: CASSLVRGVYNEQFF. Written as DNA, the CDR3 is TGTGCCAGCAGCTTAGTCCGGGGGGTCTACAATGAGCAGTTCTTC.

V is TRBV6-6 and J is TRBJ2-1, with a tentative D call TRBD1 (6 bases). The CDR3 has 13 amino acids. V was clipped by 6 bases and J by 8 bases, with 14 bases between them. CDR1 and CDR2 from the germline V gene are MNHNY and SVGAGI (reference sequence). The CDR3 loop is CASRQGNLDEQFF. The CDR3, as DNA: TGTGCCAGCAGGCAGGGGAATCTCGATGAGCAGTTCTTC.

The V and J genes are TRBV19 and TRBJ2-1; no clear D gene. CDR3 length: 16 residues. V gave up 5 bases and J gave up 0 bases, with 14 bases separating them. Germline assignment: CDR1 LNHDA and CDR2 SQIVND (reference sequence). CDR3 sequence: CASSALLGPSYNEQFF. As DNA, the CDR3 is TGTGCCAGTAGTGCCCTACTTGGACCCTCCTACAATGAGCAGTTCTTC. The full variable domain, completed using reference TRBV19 and TRBJ2-1, is DGGITQSPKYLFRKEGQNVTLSCEQNLNHDAMYWYRQDPGQGLRLIYYSQIVNDFQKGDIAEGYSVSREKKESFPLTVTSAQKNPTAFYLCASSALLGPSYNEQFFGPGTRLTVL.

Regarding this clone: Additional DNA sequences in this sample encode the identical CDR3. This chain joins TRBV18 and TRBJ2-7, with D unresolved. Trimming stripped 3 bases from V and 4 bases from J, with 7 bases between. CDR3 length equals 12 residues. Per germline, CDR1 KGHSH and CDR2 LQKENI. The CDR3 spells CASSPGLYEQYF. CDR3 DNA sequence: TGTGCCAGCTCACCGGGCCTTTACGAGCAGTACTTC.

The V gene is TRBV5-1, the J gene TRBJ2-6; 10 nucleotides match TRBD1. The CDR3 is 18 amino acids. The V and J ends lost 4 bases and 0 bases, in that order; junction bases with no gene match: 7. Looked up from germline, CDR1 is SGHRS and CDR2 is YFSETQ. CDR3 loop: CASSVTGTGVSGANVLTF. DNA for the CDR3: TGCGCCAGCAGCGTCACTGGGACAGGGGTCTCTGGGGCCAACGTCCTGACTTTC.

This clone was found once. The rearrangement uses TRBV6-6 and TRBJ1-1, with a possible D match to TRBD1 (6 bases). This CDR3 contains 14 residues. In germline, CDR1 is MNHNY, CDR2 SVGAGI (reference sequence). Trimming pared 6 bases from V and 4 bases from J, leaving 15 bases between. In DNA, the CDR3 is TGTGCCAGCAGCTCCAGGGGACTGGGCACTGAAGCTTTCTTT. Translation gives CASSSRGLGTEAFF.

This chain uses TRBV2 with TRBJ1-2, with 7 bases identical to TRBD1. Losses at the gene ends were 0 bases for V and 4 bases for J; bases not matched to a gene: 2. Germline CDR1 and CDR2: SNHLY and FYNNEI. The CDR3 has 14 residues. In DNA form, the CDR3 reads TGTGCCAGCAGTGAAGCGGGACAGTTCTATGGCTACACCTTC. This translates into CASSEAGQFYGYTF.

This rearrangement joins TRBV10-1 to TRBJ2-2, with TRBD2 identical over 8 bases. Trimming took 6 bases from V and 0 from J; bases not matched to a gene: 3. The CDR3 runs to 15 residues. CDR1 and CDR2 from the germline V gene are WNHNN and SYGVQD (reference sequence). The CDR3 nucleotides read TGCGCCAGCAGAAGCGGGGGCTCGAACACCGGGGAGCTGTTTTTT. As protein: CASRSGGSNTGELFF.

The CDR3 sequence: CASSQVTRGGGEQFF. CDR3 nucleotide sequence: TGCGCCAGCAGCCAGGTCACCCGAGGGGGCGGTGAGCAGTTCTTC. The chain combines TRBV4-1 with TRBJ2-1, with 7 bases that match TRBD1. Germline trimming cut 3 bases from V and 9 bases from J; bases unmatched to any gene: 11. The germline CDR1 and CDR2 sequences are MGHRA and YSYEKL. This CDR3 comprises 15 residues.

In this sample, this clone turned up once. The genes are TRBV9 and TRBJ2-1, with 11 bases matching TRBD2. Unmatched junction bases numbered 5, after V lost 4 bases and J lost 5 bases. CDR3 length equals 15 residues. Per germline, CDR1 SGDLS and CDR2 YYNGEE. The CDR3 DNA reads as TGTGCCAGCAGCTGGGGGACTAGCGGAGACAATGAGCAGTTCTTC. Its translation: CASSWGTSGDNEQFF. Full variable domain (missing parts from reference TRBV9 and TRBJ2-1): DSGVTQTPKHLITATGQRVTLRCSPRSGDLSVYWYQQSLDQGLQFLIQYYNGEERAKGNILERFSAQQFPDLHSELNLSSLELGDSALYFCASSWGTSGDNEQFFGPGTRLTVL.